These 23 T cell receptor beta chains originate from one sample sequenced in a study of cytomegalovirus exposure and HLA in healthy donors (dated by TCRdb to 2015 to 2018). Library preparation employed the immunoSEQ multiplex PCR assay. For the multiplex PCR, a mixture combining 60 forward primers for TCR Vbeta segments and 13 reverse primers for TCR Jbeta segments was used. TCRdb limited this immuneACCESS table to in-frame rearrangements with V and J called. A share of clones is missing; checked studies link under half to unresolved V genes, and the rest is unexplained. The table for this sample lists about 69,000 clones; about 73% of them were counted only once. Of the sample, 9.5% to 13% is held by the ten largest clones. Sequenced input: PBMCs. The receptors shown here come from a woman aged 30 to 39 in good health and CMV-seronegative.

The V call is TRBV5-1, the J call TRBJ1-2; TRBD1 matches at 7 bases. The CDR3 spans 15 residues. Losses at the gene ends were 4 bases for V and 3 bases for J; bases not matched to a gene: 9. Per the germline V gene, CDR1 is SGHRS and CDR2 is YFSETQ. As DNA, the CDR3 is TGCGCCAGCAGCGTCTCCGCAGGGGGAGACTATGGCTACACCTTC. This encodes CASSVSAGGDYGYTF.

This sequence joins TRBV4-1 and TRBJ2-1, with 8 bases identical to TRBD2. Germline CDR1 and CDR2: MGHRA and YSYEKL. The trim removed 0 bases at V and 16 bases at J, leaving 5 bases unmatched. The CDR3 extends over 12 amino acids. The DNA of the CDR3 is TGCGCCAGCAGCCAAGACGGGACTAGATCTTTCTTC. Amino acid sequence: CASSQDGTRSFF.

The gene calls are TRBV9 and TRBJ2-2; D not resolved. V lost 6 bases to trimming and J lost 7 bases, with 7 bases between them. Germline V gene data show CDR1 as SGDLS and CDR2 as YYNGEE. The CDR3 has 11 amino acids. In DNA form, the CDR3 reads TGTGCCAGCAAAGGAGTCGGGGAGCTGTTTTTT. Protein product: CASKGVGELFF.

The chain is built from TRBV2 and TRBJ2-2; D call uncertain. The ends were cut back, 3 bases at V and 0 bases at J, with 11 bases in the middle. The CDR3 spans 16 residues. Germline values: CDR1 SNHLY, CDR2 FYNNEI. Here the CDR3 DNA reads TGTGCCAGCAGTGACCTCGTTGGAGCGAACACCGGGGAGCTGTTTTTT. Encoded protein: CASSDLVGANTGELFF.

The rearrangement joins TRBV18 to TRBJ2-5; TRBD2 matches at 7 bases. There are 15 residues in the CDR3. CDR1 is KGHSH, CDR2 LQKENI, per germline. The V segment lost 4 bases and the J segment 2 bases; nucleotides outside the gene matches: 7. CDR3: CASSRQAGVQETQYF. DNA for the CDR3: TGTGCCAGCTCACGGCAGGCGGGGGTACAAGAGACCCAGTACTTC.

The sample holds a few counts of this clone. The J gene is TRBJ1-1, the V gene TRBV4-2; 8 bases map to TRBD1. Trimming removed 0 bases from V and 1 base from J; junction bases left unmatched: 4. Per the germline V gene, CDR1 is LGHNA and CDR2 is YNFKEQ. This CDR3 is 16 amino acids long. In DNA, the CDR3 is TGTGCCAGCAGCCAAGATGTTGGACAGGGGAACACTGAAGCTTTCTTT. It codes for CASSQDVGQGNTEAFF.

The chain carries TRBV11-2 and TRBJ2-5; D not resolved. V lost 5 bases to trimming and J lost 0 bases, with 4 bases between them. Per germline, CDR1 SGHAT and CDR2 FQNNGV. This CDR3 spans 12 amino acids. CDR3 region: CASSLHQETQYF. The CDR3 DNA follows: TGTGCCAGCAGCCTCCACCAAGAGACCCAGTACTTC. The full variable domain, completed using reference TRBV11-2 and TRBJ2-5, is EAGVAQSPRYKIIEKRQSVAFWCNPISGHATLYWYQQILGQGPKLLIQFQNNGVVDDSQLPKDRFSAERLKGVDSTLKIQPAKLEDSAVYLCASSLHQETQYFGPGTRLLVL.

The chain links TRBV29-1 to TRBJ1-4; D is perhaps TRBD1 (5 bases). V lost 3 bases, J lost 7 bases, and 18 bases lay in between. Germline values: CDR1 SQVTM, CDR2 ANQGSEA. CDR3 size: 15 residues. Here the CDR3 reads CSVDLGTAEFEKLFF. The CDR3 bases are TGCAGCGTTGACCTGGGGACTGCCGAATTTGAAAAACTGTTTTTT.

The count of this clone is one. The rearrangement joins TRBV28 to TRBJ2-3, with TRBD2 matching over 7 bases. J lost 3 bases, V lost 5 bases, and 11 bases had no gene match. The CDR3 covers 16 residues. CDR1 MDHEN and CDR2 SYDVKM come from the germline V gene. CDR3 sequence reads: CASSLTLGGGTDTQYF. In nucleotides, the CDR3 is TGTGCCAGCAGTCTAACCCTTGGCGGGGGAACAGATACGCAGTATTTT.

This clone was detected a few times. The V call is TRBV2, the J call TRBJ2-5, with a tentative D call TRBD1 (6 bases). In germline, CDR1 is SNHLY, CDR2 FYNNEI. V was shortened by 3 bases and J by 2 bases, with 7 bases between the two germline ends. This CDR3 contains 13 residues. The CDR3 reads CASSDGTQETQYF. In DNA form, the CDR3 reads TGTGCCAGCAGTGATGGGACACAAGAGACCCAGTACTTC.

The chain couples TRBV5-1 to TRBJ2-1, with 8 bases that match TRBD1. CDR1 SGHRS and CDR2 YFSETQ come from the germline V gene. V lost 1 base and J lost 9; bases outside the gene matches: 9. The length of the CDR3 is 15 residues. CDR3 bases: TGCGCCAGCAGCTTGTTGACAGGGGATGAGGGTGAGCAGTTCTTC. Translated, it gives CASSLLTGDEGEQFF.

The CDR3 loop reads CATSRDNSGGYEQYF. CDR3 DNA: TGTGCCACCAGCAGAGACAATAGCGGGGGTTACGAGCAGTACTTC. The genes are TRBV15 and TRBJ2-7; 9 bases are a match to TRBD2. The CDR3 spans 15 residues. V gave up 0 bases and J gave up 4 bases; unmatched junction bases: 4. Germline V gives CDR1 LNHNV, CDR2 YYDKDF (reference sequence).

This chain connects TRBV9 to TRBJ2-1, with 11 positions matching TRBD2. Germline values: CDR1 SGDLS, CDR2 YYNGEE. The CDR3 extends over 14 amino acids. Trimming cost V 5 bases and J 9 bases; bases outside gene matches: 7. CDR3 coding DNA: TGTGCCAGCAGTACTAGCGGGGGATCCGCTGAGCAGTTCTTC. Translated: CASSTSGGSAEQFF.

Details on this clone: Since no conserved phenylalanine or tryptophan closes the CDR3, a read error is the likely cause. This rearrangement joins TRBV6-5 to TRBJ1-1; TRBD1 is a possible D gene (5 bases). V lost 8 bases, J lost 3 bases, and 10 bases lay in between. The CDR3 runs to 12 residues. Germline V gene sequence: CDR1 MNHEY, CDR2 SVGAGI. CDR3 protein: CASGRGYTEAFV. CDR3 bases: TGTGCCAGCGGGCGGGGGTACACTGAAGCTTTCGTT.

In this sample, this clone turned up a few times. The V call is TRBV4-3, the J call TRBJ2-5; weak D call: TRBD2 (5 bases). V lost 4 bases, J lost 2 bases, and 14 bases lay in between. The germline V gene encodes CDR1 LGHNA and CDR2 YSLEER. CDR3 size: 15 residues. For the CDR3, the DNA is TGCGCCAGCAGCCGCCTAGGAGGAGAACAAGAGACCCAGTACTTC. Its protein is CASSRLGGEQETQYF.

The table lists this clone with a count of one. V and J are TRBV5-6 and TRBJ2-2; 9 nucleotides match TRBD2. With V trimmed by 4 bases and J by 3 bases, 16 bases remained unmatched. There are 19 residues in the CDR3. From germline, CDR1 is SGHDT and CDR2 YYEEEE. The CDR3 spells CASSAELGGGAADTGELFF. DNA of the CDR3: TGTGCCAGCAGCGCCGAACTCGGCGGGGGGGCCGCGGACACCGGGGAGCTGTTTTTT. The variable domain in full, with the rest retrieved from reference TRBV5-6 and TRBJ2-2, is DAGVTQSPTHLIKTRGQQVTLRCSPKSGHDTVSWYQQALGQGPQFIFQYYEEEERQRGNFPDRFSGHQFPNYSSELNVNALLLGDSALYLCASSAELGGGAADTGELFFGEGSRLTVL.

The chain employs TRBV9 and TRBJ1-1, with 8 bases aligning to TRBD1. Germline V lookup: CDR1 SGDLS, CDR2 YYNGEE. The CDR3 runs to 15 residues. After removal of 0 bases from V and 3 bases from J, the junction contained 4 bases not matched to a gene. DNA of the CDR3: TGTGCCAGCAGCGTAGGGACAGGGTGGGACACTGAAGCTTTCTTT. Translation gives CASSVGTGWDTEAFF.

This chain links TRBV28 with TRBJ2-5; 9 positions match TRBD2. Germline CDR1 and CDR2: MDHEN and SYDVKM. V trimming: 8 bases; J trimming: 4 bases; junction bases outside the gene matches: 2. The CDR3 runs to 12 residues. This chain's CDR3 is CASGGGGETQYF. CDR3 sequence (DNA): TGTGCCAGCGGCGGGGGGGGAGAGACCCAGTACTTC. Based on the CDR3 plus reference TRBV28 and TRBJ2-5, the full variable domain is DVKVTQSSRYLVKRTGEKVFLECVQDMDHENMFWYRQDPGLGLRLIYFSYDVKMKEKGDIPEGYSVSREKKERFSLILESASTNQTSMYLCASGGGGETQYFGPGTRLLVL.

This clone has a single count. The chain uses TRBV4-1 and TRBJ1-1; D remains unclear. Germline assignment: CDR1 MGHRA and CDR2 YSYEKL. This CDR3 is 13 amino acids long. With 4 bases removed from V and 4 bases from J, the gap between germline ends came to 10 bases. The CDR3 here is CASSRGLGTEAFF. The DNA of the CDR3 is TGCGCCAGCAGCCGCGGCTTGGGCACTGAAGCTTTCTTT.

The chain links TRBV12-5 to TRBJ1-1, with unresolved D. Germline CDR1 and CDR2: LGHNT and FRNRAP. This CDR3 has 13 amino acids. The V gene lost 1 base and the J gene lost 9 bases, with 12 bases spanning the gap. The CDR3, as DNA: TGTGCTAGTGGTTTGGCCGGTGTTTCCAAAGCTTTCTTT. This encodes CASGLAGVSKAFF.

The genes are TRBV29-1 and TRBJ2-1, with D perhaps TRBD2 (7 bases). The CDR3 loop spans 14 amino acids. Trimming took 4 bases from V and 8 from J, leaving 18 bases between them. Germline V gene sequence: CDR1 SQVTM, CDR2 ANQGSEA. The DNA for the CDR3 is TGCAGCGTTGTATTCTGGGAGGGGGAAGATGAGCAGTTCTTC. It encodes CSVVFWEGEDEQFF.

In its sample, this clone was seen a few times. V gene TRBV5-1 combines with J gene TRBJ2-3; D is uncertain. Germline V CDR1 and CDR2: SGHRS, YFSETQ. The V gene lost 0 bases and the J gene lost 6 bases, with 8 bases spanning the gap. CDR3 length: 13 amino acids. In nucleotides, the CDR3 is TGCGCCAGCAGCTTGGCAGTCCCTGATACGCAGTATTTT. Translated: CASSLAVPDTQYF. Full variable domain (missing parts from reference TRBV5-1 and TRBJ2-3): KAGVTQTPRYLIKTRGQQVTLSCSPISGHRSVSWYQQTPGQGLQFLFEYFSETQRNKGNFPGRFSGRQFSNSRSEMNVSTLELGDSALYLCASSLAVPDTQYFGPGTRLTVL.

The chain recombines TRBV6-4 with TRBJ2-2, with 7 bases identical to TRBD2. Germline-derived CDR1 and CDR2 are MRHNA and SNTAGT. There are 16 residues in the CDR3. V lost 6 bases and J lost 0; bases outside the gene matches: 7. DNA of the CDR3: TGTGCCAGCAGCGGGGAGGGGTTCGCGAACACCGGGGAGCTGTTTTTT. As protein: CASSGEGFANTGELFF.